This entry concerns a single TCR beta chain. Unmatched junction bases numbered 10, after V lost 6 bases and J lost 7 bases. The CDR3 is made up of 14 amino acids. Germline loops: CDR1 DFQATT, CDR2 SNEGSKA (reference sequence). This entry belongs to a study of T cells in Graves' hyperthyroidism and ophthalmopathy. Amplified regions were TCR beta CDR3 sequences from RNA transcripts. The TCR CDR3 first-round RT-PCR relied on the HTBI primer set. TCRdb passed the multiplex PCR reads through MiXCR, listing each CDR3 protein once. The table has hundreds of thousands of distinct CDR3 sequences, around 14% seen once.

Sequences were obtained from blood. The source of this sequence is a woman between 25 and 40 years old with Graves' hyperthyroidism that later progressed to Graves' ophthalmopathy. The chain is built from TRBV20-1 and TRBJ2-1, with TRBD2 matching 9 bases. CDR3 sequence: CSAPRSLAGNEQFF. CDR3 coding DNA: TGCAGTGCCCCCCGGTCCCTAGCGGGAAATGAGCAGTTCTTC.